Included here is one T cell receptor (beta chain) sequence, with context. Antigen unknown. This CDR3 comprises 14 residues. Germline values: CDR1 GTSNPN, CDR2 SVGIG (reference sequence). With V trimmed by 3 bases and J by 4 bases, 4 bases remained unmatched. The data were obtained in a study of cytomegalovirus exposure and HLA in healthy donors. Study in general: Across under 450 genotyped donors, roughly 80% landed in the Caucasian-associated ancestry cluster.

Overall study results and limits: Most TCR beta V segments were productive about 87% or about 30% of the time in an earlier analysis. TCR beta sequences reportedly predicted most subjects' HLA-A and HLA-B alleles accurately.

A multiplex PCR was run with 60 Vbeta primers and 13 Jbeta primers. TCRdb's copy holds only in-frame clones and misses some; the assay was immunoSEQ multiplex PCR. This table holds some 150,000 clones, about 80% found once. The donors gave bone marrow, and they were healthy. This chain uses TRBV30 with TRBJ2-2, with 8 positions matching TRBD2. The sequenced sample was PBMCs. This TCR derives from a man aged 18 to 35 in good health and CMV-seronegative. The CDR3 protein is CAWRRGLATGELFF. In nucleotides, the CDR3 is TGTGCCTGGAGGAGAGGACTAGCCACCGGGGAGCTGTTTTTT. Full variable domain (missing parts from reference TRBV30 and TRBJ2-2): SQTIHQWPATLVQPVGSPLSLECTVEGTSNPNLYWYRQAAGRGLQLLFYSVGIGQISSEVPQNLSASRPQDRQFILSSKKLLLSDSGFYLCAWRRGLATGELFFGEGSRLTVL.